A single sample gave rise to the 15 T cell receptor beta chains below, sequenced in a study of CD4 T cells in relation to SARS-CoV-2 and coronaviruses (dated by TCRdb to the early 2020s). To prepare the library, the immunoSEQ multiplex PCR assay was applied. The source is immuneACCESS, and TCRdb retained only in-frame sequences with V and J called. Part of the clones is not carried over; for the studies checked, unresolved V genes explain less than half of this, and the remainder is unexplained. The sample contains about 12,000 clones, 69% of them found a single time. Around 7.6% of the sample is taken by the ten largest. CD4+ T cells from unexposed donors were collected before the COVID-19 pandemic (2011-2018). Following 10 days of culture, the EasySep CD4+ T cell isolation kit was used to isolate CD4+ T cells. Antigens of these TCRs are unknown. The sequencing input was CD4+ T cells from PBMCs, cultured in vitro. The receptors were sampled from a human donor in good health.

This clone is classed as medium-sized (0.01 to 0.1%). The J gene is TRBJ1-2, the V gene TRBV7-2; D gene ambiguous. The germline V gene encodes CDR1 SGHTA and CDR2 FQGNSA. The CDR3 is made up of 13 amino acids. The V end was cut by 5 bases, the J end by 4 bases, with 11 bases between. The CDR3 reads CASSAWESYGYTF. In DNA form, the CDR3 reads TGTGCCAGCAGCGCTTGGGAATCCTATGGCTACACCTTC.

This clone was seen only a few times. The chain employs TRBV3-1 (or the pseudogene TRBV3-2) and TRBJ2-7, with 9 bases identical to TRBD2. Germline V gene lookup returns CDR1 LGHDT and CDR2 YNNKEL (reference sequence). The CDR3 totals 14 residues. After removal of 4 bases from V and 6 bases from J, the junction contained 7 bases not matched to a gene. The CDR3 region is CASSLSGSFIEQYF. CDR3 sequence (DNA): TGTGCCAGCAGCCTTAGCGGGAGCTTCATCGAGCAGTACTTC.

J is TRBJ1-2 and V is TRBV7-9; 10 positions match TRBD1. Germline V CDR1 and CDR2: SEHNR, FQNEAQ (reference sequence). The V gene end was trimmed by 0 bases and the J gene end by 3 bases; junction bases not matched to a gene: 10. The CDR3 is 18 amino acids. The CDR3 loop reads CASSLATLRDRGYYGYTF. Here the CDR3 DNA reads TGTGCCAGCAGCTTAGCGACGCTCCGGGACAGGGGTTACTATGGCTACACCTTC.

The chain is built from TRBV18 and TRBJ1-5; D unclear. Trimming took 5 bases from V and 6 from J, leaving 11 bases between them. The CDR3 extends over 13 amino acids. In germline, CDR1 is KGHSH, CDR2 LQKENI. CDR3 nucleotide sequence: TGTGCCAGCTCAAGGACTGGAGCTCAGCCCCAGCATTTT. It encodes CASSRTGAQPQHF.

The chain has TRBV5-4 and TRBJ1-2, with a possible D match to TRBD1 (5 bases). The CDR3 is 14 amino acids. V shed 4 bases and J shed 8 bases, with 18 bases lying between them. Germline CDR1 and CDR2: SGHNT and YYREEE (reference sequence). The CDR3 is CASSGTREVGGYTF. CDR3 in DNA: TGTGCCAGCAGCGGAACCAGGGAAGTCGGGGGCTACACCTTC.

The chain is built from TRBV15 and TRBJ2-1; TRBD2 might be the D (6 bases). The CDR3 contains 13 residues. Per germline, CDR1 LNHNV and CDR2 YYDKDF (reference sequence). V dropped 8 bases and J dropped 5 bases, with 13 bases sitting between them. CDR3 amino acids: CATARGSDNEQFF. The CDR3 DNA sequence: TGTGCCACCGCCCGGGGGAGTGACAATGAGCAGTTCTTC.

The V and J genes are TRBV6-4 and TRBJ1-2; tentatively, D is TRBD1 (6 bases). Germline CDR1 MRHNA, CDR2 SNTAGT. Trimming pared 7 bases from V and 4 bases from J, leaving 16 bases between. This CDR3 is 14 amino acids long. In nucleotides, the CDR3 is TGTGCCAGCACCCCAGAGGGGGGAAGCTATGGCTACACCTTC. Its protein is CASTPEGGSYGYTF.

CDR3: CASSNYGYTF. CDR3 in DNA: TGTGCCAGTAGTAACTATGGCTACACCTTC. The chain couples TRBV19 to TRBJ1-2; D gene uncertain. Trimming shortened V by 4 bases and J by 3 bases, and 0 bases separated the two germline ends. The CDR3 is made up of 10 amino acids. Germline values: CDR1 LNHDA, CDR2 SQIVND (reference sequence).

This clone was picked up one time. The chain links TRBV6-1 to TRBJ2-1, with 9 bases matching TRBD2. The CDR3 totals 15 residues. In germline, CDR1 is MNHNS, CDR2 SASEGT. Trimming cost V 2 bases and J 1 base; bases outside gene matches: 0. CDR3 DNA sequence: TGTGCCAGCAGTGAACTAGCGGGATCCTACAATGAGCAGTTCTTC. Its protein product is CASSELAGSYNEQFF.

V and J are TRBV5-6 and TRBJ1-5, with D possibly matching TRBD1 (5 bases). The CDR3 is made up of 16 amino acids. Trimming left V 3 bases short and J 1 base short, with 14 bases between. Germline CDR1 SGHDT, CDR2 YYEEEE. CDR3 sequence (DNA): TGTGCCAGCAGCTCCTGGGGGGGATCCAGCAATCAGCCCCAGCATTTT. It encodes CASSSWGGSSNQPQHF.

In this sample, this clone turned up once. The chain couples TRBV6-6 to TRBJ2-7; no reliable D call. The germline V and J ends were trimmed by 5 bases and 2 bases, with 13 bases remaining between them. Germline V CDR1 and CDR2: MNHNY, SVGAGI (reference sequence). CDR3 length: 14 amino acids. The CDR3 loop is CASSTTDGTYEQYF. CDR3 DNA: TGTGCCAGCAGTACAACTGACGGAACCTACGAGCAGTACTTC.

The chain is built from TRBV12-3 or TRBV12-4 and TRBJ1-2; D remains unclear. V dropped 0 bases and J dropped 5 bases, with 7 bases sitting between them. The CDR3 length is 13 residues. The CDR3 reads CASSLALEYGYTF. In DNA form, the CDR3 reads TGTGCCAGCAGTTTAGCGCTGGAGTATGGCTACACCTTC.

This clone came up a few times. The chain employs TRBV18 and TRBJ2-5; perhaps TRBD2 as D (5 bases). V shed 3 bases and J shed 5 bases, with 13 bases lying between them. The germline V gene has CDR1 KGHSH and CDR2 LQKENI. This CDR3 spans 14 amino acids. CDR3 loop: CASSPGYGEETQYF. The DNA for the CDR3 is TGTGCCAGCTCACCCGGTTACGGGGAGGAGACCCAGTACTTC. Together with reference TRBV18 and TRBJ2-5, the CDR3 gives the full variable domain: NAGVMQNPRHLVRRRGQEARLRCSPMKGHSHVYWYRQLPEEGLKFMVYLQKENIIDESGMPKERFSAEFPKEGPSILRIQQVVRGDSAAYFCASSPGYGEETQYFGPGTRLLVL.

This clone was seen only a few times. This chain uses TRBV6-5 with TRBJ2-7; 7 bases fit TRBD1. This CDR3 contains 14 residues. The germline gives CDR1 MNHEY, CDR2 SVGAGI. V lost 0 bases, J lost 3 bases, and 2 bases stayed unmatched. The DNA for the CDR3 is TGTGCCAGCAGTTACTCCCGGGACAGCTACGAGCAGTACTTC. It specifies CASSYSRDSYEQYF.

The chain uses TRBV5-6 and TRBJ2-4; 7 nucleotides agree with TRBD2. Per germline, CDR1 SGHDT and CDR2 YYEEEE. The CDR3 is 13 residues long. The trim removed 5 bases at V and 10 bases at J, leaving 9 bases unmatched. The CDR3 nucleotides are TGTGCCAGCAGTTGGCCTGGCGGGGGAATTCAGTACTTC. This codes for CASSWPGGGIQYF.